This T cell receptor (beta chain) was identified in a study of blood T cell repertoires in COVID-19. Study context: Specimens from acute and convalescent COVID-19 originated in the United States, Italy and Spain.

Using immunoSEQ multiplex PCR, the repertoire was profiled, and TCRdb retains in-frame clones only, with some absent. The sample includes some 22,000 clones, roughly 83% of them seen just once. J lost 7 bases, V lost 1 base, and 4 bases had no gene match. This CDR3 spans 14 amino acids. The germline V gene encodes CDR1 SGHVS and CDR2 FQNEAQ. The sample was peripheral blood. The chain couples TRBV7-8 to TRBJ2-3; 8 bases fit TRBD1. This clonotype was sampled from an older man with acute or convalescent COVID-19. The chain's CDR3 is CASSLVTGANTQYF. CDR3 DNA: TGTGCCAGCAGCTTAGTGACAGGGGCGAATACGCAGTATTTT.